Shown below are 23 T cell receptor beta chains from a single sample sequenced in a study of tumor and adjacent non-tumor tissue in lung cancer. This sample's RNA came from whole unsorted tissue. More than 3 cm separated this lung sample from the edge of the tumor. A modified ARM-PCR protocol with three rounds of nested PCR amplified TCRbeta. TCRdb reprocessed the multiplex PCR reads via MiXCR and lists one record per CDR3 protein. The sample carries roughly 70,000 distinct CDR3 sequences, approximately 71% recorded once. Material: distant non-tumor lung tissue. The receptors were sampled from a woman in her forties or fifties with non-small cell lung cancer.

The gene calls are TRBV6-1 and TRBJ2-7; D might be TRBD2 (5 bases). CDR1 is MNHNS, CDR2 SASEGT, per germline. V was shortened by 5 bases and J by 12 bases, with 20 bases between the two germline ends. The CDR3 is made up of 13 amino acids. The DNA of the CDR3 is TGTGCCAGCAGTCAAACTGACTTCTACGAGGGGTACTTC. It specifies CASSQTDFYEGYF.

This clonotype was recorded a few times. The chain is built from TRBV11-1 and TRBJ2-3; D call uncertain. V lost 0 bases to trimming and J lost 6 bases, with 10 bases between them. The CDR3 length is 14 residues. The germline CDR1 and CDR2 sequences are SGHAT and FQDESV (reference sequence). The CDR3 DNA reads TGTGCCAGCAGCTTAGCCACATGGGTCGATACGCAGTATTTT. It yields the protein CASSLATWVDTQYF.

This clonotype was picked up one time. Mismatch with germline at one junction end may stem from a read error. V gene TRBV20-1 combines with J gene TRBJ1-6; D is uncertain. This CDR3 comprises 15 residues. Germline V gene sequence: CDR1 DFQATT, CDR2 SNEGSKA (reference sequence). CDR3 sequence: CCARDGCCPFSPLHF. CDR3 DNA sequence: TGCTGTGCTAGAGATGGGTGTTGTCCGTTTTCACCCCTCCATTTT.

The chain carries TRBV20-1 and TRBJ1-1; no firm D call. V was clipped by 0 bases and J by 2 bases, with 10 bases between them. CDR1 and CDR2 from the germline V gene are DFQATT and SNEGSKA (reference sequence). The CDR3 has 14 amino acids. DNA of the CDR3: TGCAGTGCTAGAGAGGCGGTAGGCAACACTGAAGCTTTCTTT. Protein sequence: CSAREAVGNTEAFF.

As concerns this clonotype: A much larger clone sits a single nucleotide away, making a read error possible. This chain connects TRBV10-3 to TRBJ2-1, with 8 bases lining up with TRBD1. This CDR3 is built from 13 residues. V trimming: 2 bases; J trimming: 7 bases; junction bases outside the gene matches: 1. Germline V gene sequence: CDR1 ENHRY, CDR2 SYGVKD. CDR3 sequence (DNA): TGTGCCATCAGTGAGAGACAGGGGAATGAGCAGTTCTTC. Protein: CAISERQGNEQFF.

With respect to this clonotype: A read error may be the cause here, since a much bigger clone is one base away. The chain links TRBV6-1 to TRBJ2-3; 9 nucleotides align to TRBD2. Germline V gene data show CDR1 as MNHNS and CDR2 as SASEGT. There are 16 residues in the CDR3. CDR3 DNA: TGTTCCAGCAGTGCGGGGACTAGCCCTAGCACAGATACGCAGTATTTT. This sequence encodes CSSSAGTSPSTDTQYF.

For this clonotype: Since a much larger clone is just one base distant, this may be a read error. The CDR3 sequence: CASTSQDFYNEQFF. The CDR3 DNA is TGTGCCAGCACTAGCCAGGACTTCTACAATGAGCAGTTCTTC. J is TRBJ2-1 and V is TRBV6-2 or TRBV6-3; D is possibly TRBD2 (5 bases). Germline V gene sequence: CDR1 MNHEY, CDR2 SVGEGT. The CDR3 has 14 residues. Trimming took 7 bases from V and 3 from J, leaving 13 bases between them.

Turning to this clonotype: One base away lies a much larger clone, so this may be a sequencing read error. The genes are TRBV6-2 or TRBV6-3 and TRBJ1-4; TRBD1 might be the D (5 bases). The V end was cut by 7 bases, the J end by 6 bases, with 45 bases between. Germline CDR1 reads MNHEY; CDR2 reads SVGEGT. The CDR3 loop spans 24 amino acids. CDR3 sequence (DNA): TGTGCCAGCAAGGGAACTCAGGGTTGGCTCCCCTGGACCGAGTCGACTCAGAACGATGAAAAACTGTTTTTT. Translating gives CASKGTQGWLPWTESTQNDEKLFF.

This clonotype was seen ten or more times. V and J are TRBV20-1 and TRBJ1-1; D gene uncertain. The germline CDR1 and CDR2 sequences are DFQATT and SNEGSKA (reference sequence). The CDR3 is 14 residues long. The V end was cut by 6 bases, the J end by 0 bases, with 14 bases between. CDR3 DNA sequence: TGCAGTGCCATAGACTGGGGAATGAACACTGAAGCTTTCTTT. Amino acid sequence: CSAIDWGMNTEAFF.

In the case of this clonotype: Compared with germline, one end of the junction differs, possibly owing to a read error. The chain is built from TRBV11-2 and TRBJ1-1; D is perhaps TRBD1 (5 bases). The CDR3 sequence is 14 residues long. Germline assignment: CDR1 SGHAT and CDR2 FQNNGV. Here the CDR3 DNA reads TGTGCCAGCAGCTTGGATGCGTCGGGGACTGAAGCTCTCTTT. Protein: CASSLDASGTEALF.

The genes are TRBV20-1 and TRBJ2-3; TRBD2 might be the D (6 bases). V was shortened by 2 bases and J by 8 bases, with 20 bases between the two germline ends. The CDR3 runs to 15 residues. CDR1 and CDR2 from the germline V gene are DFQATT and SNEGSKA (reference sequence). For the CDR3, the DNA is TGCAGTGCTAGAAACTCCCCCTGGGGGGTTCCTACGCAGTATTTT. Translating it yields CSARNSPWGVPTQYF.

The V and J genes are TRBV20-1 and TRBJ2-7; 9 bases fit TRBD2. V lost 0 bases and J lost 9; bases outside the gene matches: 6. Germline CDR1 reads DFQATT; CDR2 reads SNEGSKA (reference sequence). The CDR3 is made up of 13 amino acids. CDR3 residues: CSARDRAGGAQYF. The CDR3, as DNA: TGCAGTGCTAGAGATAGGGCGGGGGGGGCGCAGTACTTC.

The V gene is TRBV4-1, the J gene TRBJ2-5; D may be TRBD1 (6 bases). This CDR3 has 17 amino acids. V dropped 8 bases and J dropped 4 bases, with 26 bases sitting between them. Per the germline V gene, CDR1 is MGHRA and CDR2 is YSYEKL. CDR3 amino acids: CASCRVGRGAERETQYF. As DNA, the CDR3 is TGCGCCAGCTGCCGAGTTGGCAGGGGAGCGGAAAGAGAGACCCAGTACTTC.

Concerning this clonotype: A junction boundary mismatches the germline segment, possibly from a read error. The genes are TRBV29-1 and TRBJ2-5; D unresolved. CDR1 and CDR2 from the germline V gene are SQVTM and ANQGSEA. The CDR3 totals 13 residues. The DNA of the CDR3 is TGCAGTGTTGAAAGCCTGCTCCCGGAGACCCAGTACTTC. It yields the protein CSVESLLPETQYF.

As to this clonotype: This sequence may be a read error, since a much larger clone differs from it by one base. Because the CDR3's place on the DNA is in doubt, the DNA is left out and the CDR3 is given as listed by TCRdb. The V gene is TRBV6-1, the J gene TRBJ2-7; whether TRBD1, the table's D call, matches the DNA was not checked. Germline V gene data show CDR1 as MNHNS and CDR2 as SASEGT. The CDR3 is 19 residues long, counting both termini. CDR3 sequence reads: CASSATGWAGGTNSYEQNF.

For this clonotype: A much larger clone lies one base from this, so it may be a read error. This chain uses TRBV12-3 or TRBV12-4 with TRBJ1-1, with unresolved D. The CDR3 totals 15 residues. The CDR3 DNA reads as TGTGCCAGCAGTTTTTCGTCAGGAAGGAACACTGAAGTTTTCTTT. Encoded protein: CASSFSSGRNTEVFF.

Turning to this clonotype: At one end, the junction sequence differs from germline, possibly due to a read error. This chain links TRBV29-1 with TRBJ1-4; 7 bases are a match to TRBD1. The germline CDR1 and CDR2 sequences are SQVTM and ANQGSEA. The CDR3 has 13 amino acids. In nucleotides, the CDR3 is TGCAGCGTGCCTGGACAGGATAATGGAAAACTGTTTTTT. This gives the protein CSVPGQDNGKLFF.

Worth noting for this clonotype: At one end, the junction sequence differs from germline, possibly due to a read error. This chain connects TRBV11-1 to TRBJ2-3; D gene ambiguous. Germline V CDR1 and CDR2: SGHAT, FQDESV (reference sequence). This CDR3 contains 14 residues. DNA of the CDR3: TGTGCCTGCAGCTTAGGGATAGGCACAAATACGCAGTATTTT. Translation: CACSLGIGTNTQYF.

This clonotype was counted between two and nine times. With a much larger clone just one base away, this may be a read error. V gene TRBV10-3 combines with J gene TRBJ2-7; TRBD2 matches 11 bases. This CDR3 contains 14 residues. Trimming removed 10 bases from V and 2 bases from J; junction bases left unmatched: 7. Germline V gene sequence: CDR1 ENHRY, CDR2 SYGVKD. The CDR3 region is CATSGGLAAYEQYF. CDR3 bases: TGTGCCACCAGCGGGGGACTAGCGGCCTACGAGCAGTACTTC.

Regarding this clonotype: This may be a read error, as it is one base from a much larger clone. The conserved closing phenylalanine or tryptophan is absent in this CDR3, likely reflecting a read error. The V call is TRBV4-2, the J call TRBJ2-2, with D tentatively TRBD2 (6 bases). Trimming cost V 1 base and J 7 bases, with 13 bases left between them. The germline V gene encodes CDR1 LGHNA and CDR2 YNFKEQ. The CDR3 runs 15 residues. The CDR3 bases are TGTGCCAGCAGCCAAGGTCGTAGCGGTATCGGGGAGCTGTTTTTA. It encodes CASSQGRSGIGELFL.

This clonotype was seen many times. This sequence joins TRBV4-3 and TRBJ1-4, with 7 bases matching TRBD1. The length of the CDR3 is 14 residues. The trim removed 6 bases at V and 1 base at J, leaving 2 bases unmatched. Germline V lookup: CDR1 LGHNA, CDR2 YSLEER. The CDR3: CASSRGRTNEKLFF. CDR3 DNA: TGCGCCAGCAGTAGGGGGCGAACTAATGAAAAACTGTTTTTT.

A remark on this clonotype: The junction differs from germline at one of its ends, possibly a read error. The chain uses TRBV20-1 and TRBJ2-3; 8 positions match TRBD2. This CDR3 comprises 15 residues. CDR1 is DFQATT and CDR2 is SNEGSKA in the germline V gene (reference sequence). CDR3 sequence: CSANQREMSTDTQYF. For the CDR3, the DNA is TGCAGTGCTAACCAGCGGGAGATGAGCACAGATACGCAATATTTT.

This clonotype was counted at least ten times. J is TRBJ1-5 and V is TRBV24-1, with D tentatively TRBD1 (5 bases). Germline CDR1 and CDR2: KGHDR and SFDVKD. V was shortened by 4 bases and J by 7 bases, with 13 bases between the two germline ends. The CDR3 runs to 14 residues. Here the CDR3 reads CATSDEGIGQPQHF. The CDR3, as DNA: TGTGCCACCAGTGACGAGGGGATTGGCCAGCCCCAGCATTTT.